The table lists the clone carrying this T cell receptor (beta chain) with a count of one. Its antigen is unknown. This specimen comes from a study of cytomegalovirus exposure and HLA in healthy donors. Study-level information: An analysis done earlier identified 100 million to 140 million unique TCR beta sequences from around 180 million T cells.

Germline trimming cut 4 bases from V and 1 base from J; bases unmatched to any gene: 4. CDR3 length: 16 amino acids. Germline assignment: CDR1 MGHRA and CDR2 YSYEKL. Study findings and constraints: The likely origin of a cluster of highly shared sequence variants was a sequencing artifact. Rare TCR sequences predominated, though certain public TCRs were found in many donors.

PCR employed 60 Vbeta and 13 Jbeta primers. Produced via immunoSEQ multiplex PCR; TCRdb's table is partial and in-frame only. The sample shows about 230,000 clones, approximately 81% of them seen only once. The material sequenced was PBMCs. The TCR was taken from a human donor in good health. V and J are TRBV4-1 and TRBJ2-5, with 12 nucleotides matching TRBD2. The CDR3 coding sequence is TGCGCCAGCAGCCGGGGGACTAGCGGGTTCCAAGAGACCCAGTACTTC. This encodes CASSRGTSGFQETQYF.